This TCR beta chain was documented in a study of T cells after yellow fever vaccination. MiXCR, run by TCRdb on the 5' RACE reads, gives a single entry per CDR3 protein. The sample includes 400,000 or so distinct CDR3 sequences, 11% of them seen just once. The ends were cut back, 8 bases at V and 6 bases at J, with 7 bases in the middle. The CDR3 length is 11 residues. Points from the study as a whole: Reappearing after the booster were most of the clones from primary vaccination (about 96% CD4, 70% to 90% CD8).

This clonotype was counted many times. Its target is unknown. Sequences were derived from PBMCs, sampled on the day of the first yellow fever vaccination. The receptor's source is a man between 18 and 35 years old who received the YFV17D yellow fever vaccine. The chain couples TRBV12-3 or TRBV12-4 to TRBJ2-2, with D unclear. CDR3 region: CASDRSGELFF. CDR3 in DNA: TGTGCCAGCGACCGTTCCGGGGAGCTGTTTTTT.